This TCR beta chain was sequenced in a study of cytomegalovirus exposure and HLA in healthy donors. With 60 Vbeta and 13 Jbeta primers, the PCR was carried out. Repertoires were generated with immunoSEQ multiplex PCR, while TCRdb's copy carries only in-frame clones and drops some. The top ten clones hold 8.5% to 10% of a sample with more than 85,000 clones, approximately 80% of them seen once. This clone showed up just a few times. Trimming left V 0 bases short and J 5 bases short, with 13 bases between. Germline-derived CDR1 and CDR2 are MNHEY and SVGAGI. This CDR3 is 16 amino acids long. This chain uses TRBV6-5 with TRBJ2-2, with D perhaps TRBD1 (5 bases). The TCR comes from a male donor in good health and CMV-seropositive. Sequenced material: PBMCs. The CDR3 region is CASSYSGLPQTGELFF. The CDR3 DNA reads TGTGCCAGCAGTTACTCGGGGCTACCCCAGACCGGGGAGCTGTTTTTT.